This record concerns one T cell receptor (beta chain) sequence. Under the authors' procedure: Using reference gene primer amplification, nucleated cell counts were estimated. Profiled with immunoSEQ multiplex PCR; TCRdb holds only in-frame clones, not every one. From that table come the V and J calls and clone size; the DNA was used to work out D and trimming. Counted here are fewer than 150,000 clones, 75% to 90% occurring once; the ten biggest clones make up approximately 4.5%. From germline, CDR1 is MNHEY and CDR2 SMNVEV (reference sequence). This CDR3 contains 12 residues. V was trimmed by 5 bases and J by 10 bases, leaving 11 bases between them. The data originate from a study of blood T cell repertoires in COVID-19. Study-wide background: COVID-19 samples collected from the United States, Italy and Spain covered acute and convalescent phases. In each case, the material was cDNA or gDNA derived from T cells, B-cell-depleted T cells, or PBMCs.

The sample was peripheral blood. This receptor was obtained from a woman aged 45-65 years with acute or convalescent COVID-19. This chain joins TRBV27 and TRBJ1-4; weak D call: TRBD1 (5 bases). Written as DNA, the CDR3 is TGTGCCAGCAGTGGACGGGGGTCAAAACTGTTTTTT. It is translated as CASSGRGSKLFF.